This is a list of T cell receptor beta chains from one sample in a study of identical twins. TCRdb re-called the 5' RACE reads with MiXCR, one entry per CDR3 protein. The sample records 350,000 or so distinct CDR3 sequences, about 10% being singletons. What was sequenced was naive T cells sorted from blood. Source of these receptors: a woman aged 50 to 65 in good health. The CDR3 runs from the conserved cysteine through the conserved F or W. A D gene is named only where the DNA matches it firmly. Part of the rows lack a size; the others show once, few, many or a class for expanded clones.

clone size: -
V gene: TRBV12-3/TRBV12-4
J gene: TRBJ1-1
D gene: -
CDR3 protein: CASSFQVSEAFF
CDR3 DNA: TGTGCCAGCAGTTTCCAGGTTTCTGAAGCTTTCTTT

clone size: many
V gene: TRBV19
J gene: TRBJ2-2
D gene: -
CDR3 protein: CASSTGLTGELFF
CDR3 DNA: TGTGCCAGTAGTACCGGACTAACCGGGGAGCTGTTTTTT

clone size: few
V gene: TRBV11-2
J gene: TRBJ2-1
D gene: TRBD2
CDR3 protein: CASSQTSGRAWNEQFF
CDR3 DNA: TGTGCCAGCAGCCAAACTAGCGGGAGGGCCTGGAATGAGCAGTTCTTC

clone size: -
V gene: TRBV6-6
J gene: TRBJ1-5
D gene: TRBD1
CDR3 protein: CASSSTTGATNQPQHF
CDR3 DNA: TGTGCCAGCAGTAGCACTACAGGGGCCACCAATCAGCCCCAGCATTTT

clone size: -
V gene: TRBV20-1
J gene: TRBJ2-5
D gene: -
CDR3 protein: CSARSSAQETQYF
CDR3 DNA: TGCAGTGCTAGATCTAGCGCGCAAGAGACCCAGTACTTC

clone size: -
V gene: TRBV10-2
J gene: TRBJ1-5
D gene: TRBD1
CDR3 protein: CASRGTGDQPQHF
CDR3 DNA: TGCGCCAGCAGGGGGACAGGGGATCAGCCCCAGCATTTT

clone size: few
V gene: TRBV11-2
J gene: TRBJ1-2
D gene: -
CDR3 protein: CASSLVNGWGGHYGYTF
CDR3 DNA: TGTGCCAGCAGCTTAGTTAATGGCTGGGGGGGGCACTATGGCTACACCTTC

clone size: -
V gene: TRBV12-3/TRBV12-4
J gene: TRBJ1-2
D gene: -
CDR3 protein: CASSWSPKPDSPTNYGYTF
CDR3 DNA: TGTGCCAGCAGTTGGTCACCTAAGCCCGACAGCCCAACTAACTATGGCTACACCTTC

clone size: few
V gene: TRBV5-1
J gene: TRBJ2-2
D gene: -
CDR3 protein: CASSSGTVGGGTGELFF
CDR3 DNA: TGCGCCAGCAGCTCGGGGACTGTTGGCGGTGGTACCGGGGAGCTGTTTTTT

clone size: many
V gene: TRBV20-1
J gene: TRBJ1-3
D gene: -
CDR3 protein: CSARGAGRSGNTIYF
CDR3 DNA: TGCAGTGCTAGAGGGGCAGGGAGGTCTGGAAACACCATATATTTT

clone size: many
V gene: TRBV10-2
J gene: TRBJ2-7
D gene: -
CDR3 protein: CASSGTYEQYF
CDR3 DNA: TGCGCCAGCAGCGGAACCTACGAGCAGTACTTC

clone size: -
V gene: TRBV15
J gene: TRBJ2-5
D gene: -
CDR3 protein: CATSPGIETQYF
CDR3 DNA: TGTGCCACCAGTCCGGGTATAGAGACCCAGTACTTC